Below are 8 T cell receptor beta chains sequenced from a single sample in a study of T-cell reconstitution after alpha-beta-depleted transplantation in children. The library targeted TCRbeta and was prepared with unique molecular identifiers. Each CDR3 protein is one row after TCRdb ran MiXCR on the PCR reads. The sample yields about 500,000 distinct CDR3 sequences, about an eighth seen once. Source: PBMCs, mostly from graft donor cells, taken 180 days after TCRalphabeta/CD19-depleted stem cell transplant. These receptor sequences come from a female patient aged 2 to 10 who had a stem cell transplant for aplastic anemia, so the T cells may come from the graft donor.

This chain uses TRBV6-5 with TRBJ1-2; D is unresolved. The germline V gene has CDR1 MNHEY and CDR2 SVGAGI. Trimming took off 2 bases at V and 0 bases at J, with 16 bases between the two ends. The CDR3 runs 17 residues. For the CDR3, the DNA is TGTGCCAGCAGTTACGCCGTTAGGGAGCTTTCTAACTATGGCTACACCTTC. This encodes CASSYAVRELSNYGYTF.

This clonotype was counted many times. The rearrangement joins TRBV6-5 to TRBJ1-1; TRBD1 matches 8 bases. CDR1 is MNHEY, CDR2 SVGAGI, per germline. The CDR3 length is 16 residues. J gave up 5 bases and V 5 bases, and 13 bases lay outside the gene matches. The CDR3 is CASSLDWTGRGTEAFF. CDR3 DNA: TGTGCCAGCAGTCTCGACTGGACAGGGCGGGGGACTGAAGCTTTCTTT.

This clonotype was detected only a few times. The CDR3 sequence is CASSLGWDRREYRAFF. Written as DNA, the CDR3 is TGTGCCAGCAGTTTAGGGTGGGACAGGAGAGAGTACCGAGCTTTCTTT. The V and J genes are TRBV28 and TRBJ1-1, with 8 bases matching TRBD1. The CDR3 has 16 residues. Germline values: CDR1 MDHEN, CDR2 SYDVKM. V was pared by 2 bases and J by 10 bases, with 15 bases of the junction left unmatched.

This clonotype was picked up a small number of times. V gene TRBV27 combines with J gene TRBJ2-1, with 13 bases lining up with TRBD2. The V and J ends lost 8 bases and 0 bases, in that order; junction bases with no gene match: 13. The CDR3 is 19 residues long. Looked up from germline, CDR1 is MNHEY and CDR2 is SMNVEV (reference sequence). The CDR3 nucleotides are TGTGCCAGCGGCTTACTAGCGGGAGGGCCCCTGAGCTCCTACAATGAGCAGTTCTTC. Encoded protein: CASGLLAGGPLSSYNEQFF.

The chain recombines TRBV19 with TRBJ1-5; maybe TRBD1 (5 bases). The CDR3 spans 14 residues. CDR1 and CDR2 (germline): LNHDA, SQIVND (reference sequence). V was shortened by 7 bases and J by 5 bases, with 15 bases between the two germline ends. CDR3 loop: CASMFGPGHQPQHF. The CDR3 bases are TGTGCCAGTATGTTTGGCCCGGGGCATCAGCCCCAGCATTTT.

V gene TRBV18 combines with J gene TRBJ2-7; no firm D call. Trimming took 1 base from V and 2 from J, leaving 15 bases between them. CDR3 length equals 16 residues. Germline values: CDR1 KGHSH, CDR2 LQKENI. The CDR3 loop reads CASSPLMIGQPYEQYV. DNA of the CDR3: TGTGCCAGCTCACCACTGATGATCGGGCAGCCCTACGAGCAGTACGTC.

This clonotype was observed a handful of times. The chain links TRBV28 to TRBJ2-7; no firm D call. CDR1 and CDR2 from the germline V gene are MDHEN and SYDVKM. Trimming took off 3 bases at V and 8 bases at J, with 8 bases between the two ends. CDR3 size: 11 residues. This CDR3 is CASSFYGQQYF. The CDR3 nucleotides are TGTGCCAGCAGTTTTTACGGTCAGCAGTACTTC.

There are a few counts of this clonotype. The rearrangement uses TRBV9 and TRBJ2-1; 7 bases agree with TRBD1. Germline V CDR1 and CDR2: SGDLS, YYNGEE. The CDR3 length is 15 residues. The trim removed 0 bases at V and 1 base at J, leaving 1 base unmatched. This CDR3 reads CASSVETGSYNEQFF. The CDR3 DNA sequence: TGTGCCAGCAGCGTAGAGACAGGGTCCTACAATGAGCAGTTCTTC.